This TCR beta chain originates from a study of T cell responses to AZD1222 COVID-19 vaccine. About the research overall: Samples with a second dose at about 4 or about 12 weeks were pooled together.

With 3 bases clipped from V and 6 bases from J, the junction kept 8 bases outside the gene matches. This CDR3 has 14 residues. Germline CDR1 reads SGHRS; CDR2 reads YFSETQ. This clone was counted once. Its target is not known. Method: immunoSEQ multiplex PCR; TCRdb's copy keeps in-frame clones and lacks some. The sample records 90,000 to 120,000 clones, roughly 87% being singletons. Study findings and constraints: Baseline seropositives among AZD1222 recipients totaled only 5 to 7. Elevations in Spike-specific TCR breadth and depth followed administration of two AZD1222 doses. Sampling that yielded the repertoires occurred only after the peak T cell response.

The V and J genes are TRBV5-1 and TRBJ1-2, with TRBD1 identical over 7 bases. This clonotype was obtained from an adult in good health. Sequencing was performed on peripheral blood, taken on day 0 of AZD1222 vaccination. The DNA for the CDR3 is TGCGCCAGCAGCTCCCACAGGGGAGGGAATGGCTACACCTTC. Residues: CASSSHRGGNGYTF.